This TCR beta chain derives from a study of T-cell memory formation after mild COVID-19. About the study: Clustering of TCRs was largely donor specific.

Study-level results: Contracting CD8+ clones were enriched in EMRA, CD4+ mainly in CM and EM. Second-wave clones reaching peak frequency on day 37 lacked confirmed SARS-CoV-2 specificity. The study detected some responding clones in pre-infection memory, suggesting cross-reactive memory joined.

In the case of this clonotype: What it binds is unknown.

This CDR3 has 13 residues. CDR1 is SQVTM and CDR2 is ANQGSEA in the germline V gene. Trimming removed 5 bases at V and 1 base at J, with 9 bases between. TCRdb itself ran the 5' RACE reads through MiXCR, one entry per CDR3 protein. The table records fewer than 350,000 distinct CDR3 sequences, roughly 15% of them present only once. The V call is TRBV29-1, the J call TRBJ1-5; D call uncertain. The source material was PBMCs or a T cell subset sorted from them (not recorded which). The sequence was collected from a man aged 18 to 29 who had mild COVID-19 (a few samples of this study predate the infection). Cell type and time point are not known. The CDR3 here is CSVNSGSNQPQHF. CDR3 in DNA: TGCAGCGTTAACTCGGGGAGCAATCAGCCCCAGCATTTT.